This T cell receptor beta chain emerged from a study of blood T cell repertoires in COVID-19 (dated by TCRdb to the early 2020s). With respect to the entire study: Samples from collaborators originated in the United States, Italy and Spain and spanned both the acute and convalescent phases of COVID-19. The repertoires were released in a freely available public database meant as a resource for research on the immune response to SARS-CoV-2. Nearly every sample came with metadata listing a de-identified subject ID, COVID-19 status, age in years and sex. Deeply sampled blood TCRbeta repertoires from subjects exposed to, actively infected with, or recovered from COVID-19 were included in the dataset. HLA class I and class II types, where available, came from metadata supplied by the sample provider rather than from assay-based typing. The material from the prospective study consisted of cDNA or gDNA derived from T cells, B-cell-depleted T cells, or PBMCs. The samples were drawn from the first 160 participants of the ongoing ImmuneRACE study and from more than 1,000 subjects provided by 6 global collaborators.

The immunoSEQ Assay, a bias-controlled multiplex PCR, was used to amplify TCRbeta CDR3 regions from genomic DNA. The study's processing was this. Nucleated cell counts per sample were estimated from amplification of reference gene primers within the assay. To quantify the absolute abundance of each unique TCRbeta CDR3 rearrangement, sequence reads were collapsed and filtered. Productive Simpson clonality was computed per sample as the square root of Simpson's diversity index over productive rearrangements. TCRdb provides this immuneACCESS table in a form limited to in-frame rearrangements. Some clones are lacking; in checked studies, under half of them reflect an unresolved V gene, and why the rest are absent is not known. V and J calls and clone size follow that table, whereas D and trimming were derived from the DNA. For this sample the table gives 90,000 to 130,000 clones, of which approximately 90% were detected only once. The ten largest clonotypes hold approximately 3.4% of the sample.

The collaborating institutions used their own protocols to collect whole blood in K2EDTA tubes. For TCRbeta analysis, collaborators shipped samples as frozen whole blood, isolated PBMCs, or DNA extracted from either of those sample types. Study-level results and caveats: The quantity of clinical and demographic metadata differed by source and by participant and was supplied without curation.

The CDR3 sequence holds 12 residues, the cysteine and phenylalanine included. The DNA shown is the 36-base CDR3, in frame from base 1. Via the germline V gene, CDR1 is SGHRS and CDR2 YFSETQ. On this clone: It lacks a known antigen. One end of the junction varies from germline; a read error may be responsible.

Sequenced: peripheral blood. The receptor was derived from a woman aged 45-59 years with acute or convalescent COVID-19. The rearranged segments are TRBV5-1 and TRBJ1-1; TRBD1 aligns with 7 central bases. The CDR3 loop reads CASSLGGQLSSF. The bases read TGCGCCAGCAGCTTGGGGGGACAGCTAAGTTCATTT.